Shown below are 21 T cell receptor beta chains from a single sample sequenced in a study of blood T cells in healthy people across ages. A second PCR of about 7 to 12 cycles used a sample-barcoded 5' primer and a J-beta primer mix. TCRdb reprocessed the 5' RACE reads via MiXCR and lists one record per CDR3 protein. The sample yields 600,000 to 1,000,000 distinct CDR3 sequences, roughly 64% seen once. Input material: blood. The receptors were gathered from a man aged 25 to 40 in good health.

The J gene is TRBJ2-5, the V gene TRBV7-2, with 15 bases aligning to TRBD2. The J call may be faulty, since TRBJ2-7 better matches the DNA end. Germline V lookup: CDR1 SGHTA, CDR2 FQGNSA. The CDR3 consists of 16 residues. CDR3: CASSRRTSGGVHEQYF. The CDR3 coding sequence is TGTGCCAGCAGCCGACGGACTAGCGGGGGGGTCCACGAGCAGTACTTC.

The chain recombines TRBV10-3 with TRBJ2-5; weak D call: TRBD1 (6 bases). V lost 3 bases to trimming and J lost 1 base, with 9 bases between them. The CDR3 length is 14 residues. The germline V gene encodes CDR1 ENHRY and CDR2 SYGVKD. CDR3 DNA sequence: TGTGCCATCAGTGATATGGGGGCCCAAGAGACCCAGTACTTC. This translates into CAISDMGAQETQYF.

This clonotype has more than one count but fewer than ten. The CDR3 DNA reads TGCAGCGTTGCCCGAGCGGGAGGGAGCGAGCAGTTCTTC. Amino acid sequence: CSVARAGGSEQFF. The J gene is TRBJ2-1, the V gene TRBV29-1; 10 bases line up with TRBD2. V was pared by 4 bases and J by 10 bases, with 7 bases of the junction left unmatched. Germline loops: CDR1 SQVTM, CDR2 ANQGSEA. The CDR3 spans 13 residues.

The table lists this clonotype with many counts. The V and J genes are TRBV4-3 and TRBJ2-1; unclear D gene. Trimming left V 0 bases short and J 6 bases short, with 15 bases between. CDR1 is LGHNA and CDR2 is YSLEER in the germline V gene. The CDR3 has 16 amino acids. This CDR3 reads CASSQEFGFRRNEQFF. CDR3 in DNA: TGCGCCAGCAGCCAAGAATTCGGTTTCAGGCGCAATGAGCAGTTCTTC.

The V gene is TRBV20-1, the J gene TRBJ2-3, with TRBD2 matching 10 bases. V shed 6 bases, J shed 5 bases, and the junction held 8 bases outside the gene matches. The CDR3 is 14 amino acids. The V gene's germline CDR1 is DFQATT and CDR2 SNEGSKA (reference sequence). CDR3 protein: CSASAGGLGDTQYF. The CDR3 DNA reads TGCAGTGCCTCAGCGGGAGGGCTGGGAGATACGCAGTATTTT.

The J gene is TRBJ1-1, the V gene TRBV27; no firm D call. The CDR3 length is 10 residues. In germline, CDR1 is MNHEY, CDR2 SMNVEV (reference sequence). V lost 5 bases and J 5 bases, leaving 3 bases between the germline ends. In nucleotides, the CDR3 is TGTGCCAGCAGTCCGACTGAAGCTTTCTTT. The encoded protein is CASSPTEAFF.

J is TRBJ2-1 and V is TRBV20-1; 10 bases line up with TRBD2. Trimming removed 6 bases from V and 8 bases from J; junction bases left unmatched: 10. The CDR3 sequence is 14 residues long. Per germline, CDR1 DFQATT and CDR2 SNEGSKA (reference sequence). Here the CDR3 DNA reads TGCAGTGCCCGCTGGGCTAGCGGGAGCGATGAGCAGTTCTTC. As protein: CSARWASGSDEQFF.

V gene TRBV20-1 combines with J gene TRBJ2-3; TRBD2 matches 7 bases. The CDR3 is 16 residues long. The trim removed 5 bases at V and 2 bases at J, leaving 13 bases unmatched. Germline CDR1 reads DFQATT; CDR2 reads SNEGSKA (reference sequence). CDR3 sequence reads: CSAPDKSGDFTDTQYF. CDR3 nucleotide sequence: TGCAGTGCTCCAGATAAAAGCGGGGACTTCACAGATACGCAGTATTTT.

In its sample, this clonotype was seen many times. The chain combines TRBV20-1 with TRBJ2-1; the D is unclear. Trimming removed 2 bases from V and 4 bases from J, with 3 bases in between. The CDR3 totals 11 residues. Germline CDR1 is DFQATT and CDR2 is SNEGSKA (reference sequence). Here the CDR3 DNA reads TGCAGTGCTAGACCTTACAATGAGCAGTTCTTC. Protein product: CSARPYNEQFF.

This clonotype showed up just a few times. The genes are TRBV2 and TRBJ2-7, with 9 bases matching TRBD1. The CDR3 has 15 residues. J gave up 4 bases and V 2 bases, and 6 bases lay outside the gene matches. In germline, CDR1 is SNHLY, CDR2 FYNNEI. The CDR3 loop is CASSEIRQGVYEQYF. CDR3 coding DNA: TGTGCCAGCAGTGAAATTCGACAGGGGGTATACGAGCAGTACTTC.

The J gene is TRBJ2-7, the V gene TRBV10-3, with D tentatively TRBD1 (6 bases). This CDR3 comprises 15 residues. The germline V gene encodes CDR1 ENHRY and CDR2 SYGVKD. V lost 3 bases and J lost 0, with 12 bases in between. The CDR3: CAISDPDRSSYEQYF. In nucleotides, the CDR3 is TGTGCCATCAGTGACCCAGACAGGAGCTCCTACGAGCAGTACTTC.

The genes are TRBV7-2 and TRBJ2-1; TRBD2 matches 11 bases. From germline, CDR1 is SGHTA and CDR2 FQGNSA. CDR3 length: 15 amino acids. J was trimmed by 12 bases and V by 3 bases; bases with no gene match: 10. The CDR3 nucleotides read TGTGCCAGCAGCTTTCTAGCGGGGGGCTCCCTTGGGCAGTTCTTC. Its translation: CASSFLAGGSLGQFF.

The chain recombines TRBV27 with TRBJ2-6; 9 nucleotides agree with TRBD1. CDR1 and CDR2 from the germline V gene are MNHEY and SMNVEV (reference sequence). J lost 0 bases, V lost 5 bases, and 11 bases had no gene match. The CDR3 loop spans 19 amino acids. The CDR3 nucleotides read TGTGCCAGCAGTCTACGACAGGGGGGTGCCGTCTCTGGGGCCAACGTCCTGACTTTC. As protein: CASSLRQGGAVSGANVLTF.

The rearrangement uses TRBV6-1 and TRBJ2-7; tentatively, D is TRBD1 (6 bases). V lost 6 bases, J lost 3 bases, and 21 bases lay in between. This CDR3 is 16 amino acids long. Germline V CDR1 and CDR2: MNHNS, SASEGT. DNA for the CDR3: TGTGCCAGCAGAGAACAGGGCTCCCTTTATTACTACGAGCAGTACTTC. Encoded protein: CASREQGSLYYYEQYF.

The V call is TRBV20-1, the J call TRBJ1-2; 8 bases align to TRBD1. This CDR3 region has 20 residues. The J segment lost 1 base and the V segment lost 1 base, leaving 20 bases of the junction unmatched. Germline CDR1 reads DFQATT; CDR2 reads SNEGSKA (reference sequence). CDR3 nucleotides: TGCAGTGCTAGAGGGGCCCCCACAAAACCGGGACAGGCGGATAACTATGGCTACACCTTC. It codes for CSARGAPTKPGQADNYGYTF.

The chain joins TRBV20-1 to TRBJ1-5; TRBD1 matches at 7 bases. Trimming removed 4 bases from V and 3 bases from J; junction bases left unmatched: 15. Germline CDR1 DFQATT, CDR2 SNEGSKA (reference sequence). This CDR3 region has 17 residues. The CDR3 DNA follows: TGCAGTGCTATTACCCTTGAGGGACAGATCCCCAATCAGCCCCAGCATTTT. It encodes CSAITLEGQIPNQPQHF.

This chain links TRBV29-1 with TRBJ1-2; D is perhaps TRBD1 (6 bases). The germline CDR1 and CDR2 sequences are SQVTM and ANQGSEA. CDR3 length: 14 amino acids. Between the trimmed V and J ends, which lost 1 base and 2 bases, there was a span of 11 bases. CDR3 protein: CSVEVRGANYGYTF. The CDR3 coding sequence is TGCAGCGTTGAAGTCCGGGGGGCCAACTATGGCTACACCTTC.

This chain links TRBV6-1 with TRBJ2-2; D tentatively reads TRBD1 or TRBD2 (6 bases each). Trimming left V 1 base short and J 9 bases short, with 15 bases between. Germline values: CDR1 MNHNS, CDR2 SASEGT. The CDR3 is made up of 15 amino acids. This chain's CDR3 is CASSEGGGRVWELFF. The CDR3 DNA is TGTGCCAGCAGTGAAGGAGGGGGGCGCGTCTGGGAGCTGTTTTTT.

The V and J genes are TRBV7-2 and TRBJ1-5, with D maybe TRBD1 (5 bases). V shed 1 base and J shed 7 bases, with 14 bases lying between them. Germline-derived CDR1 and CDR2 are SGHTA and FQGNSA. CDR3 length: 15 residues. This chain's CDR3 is CASSLEGRGWQPQHF. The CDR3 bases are TGTGCCAGCAGCTTAGAGGGGCGAGGGTGGCAGCCCCAGCATTTT.

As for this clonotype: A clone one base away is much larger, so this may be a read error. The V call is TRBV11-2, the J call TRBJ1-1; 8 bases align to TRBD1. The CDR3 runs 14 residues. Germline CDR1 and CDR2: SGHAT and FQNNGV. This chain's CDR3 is CVSSPTGGGTEAFF. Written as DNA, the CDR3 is TGTGTCAGCAGCCCCACAGGGGGTGGAACTGAAGCTTTCTTT.

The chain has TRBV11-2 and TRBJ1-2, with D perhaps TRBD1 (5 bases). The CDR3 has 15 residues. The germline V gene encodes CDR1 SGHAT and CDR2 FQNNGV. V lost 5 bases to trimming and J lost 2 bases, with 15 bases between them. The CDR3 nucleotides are TGTGCCAGCAGCCAGGGACGGAGGATAAACTATGGCTACACCTTC. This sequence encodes CASSQGRRINYGYTF.